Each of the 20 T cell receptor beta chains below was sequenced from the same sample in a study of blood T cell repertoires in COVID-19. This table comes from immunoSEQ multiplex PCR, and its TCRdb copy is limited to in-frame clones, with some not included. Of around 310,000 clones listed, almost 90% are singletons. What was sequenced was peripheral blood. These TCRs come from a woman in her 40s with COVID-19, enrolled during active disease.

CDR3 amino acids: CASRLRGTNEKLFF. DNA of the CDR3: TGTGCCAGCAGGTTAAGGGGAACTAATGAAAAACTGTTTTTT. The chain couples TRBV28 to TRBJ1-4; D may be TRBD1 (5 bases). This CDR3 spans 14 amino acids. Trimming cost V 6 bases and J 1 base, with 9 bases left between them. Germline assignment: CDR1 MDHEN and CDR2 SYDVKM.

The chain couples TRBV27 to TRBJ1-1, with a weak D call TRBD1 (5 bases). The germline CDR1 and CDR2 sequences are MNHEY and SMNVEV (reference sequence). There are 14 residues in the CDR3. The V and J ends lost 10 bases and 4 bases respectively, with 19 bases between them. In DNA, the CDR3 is TGTGCCACCATCGCACCATTCGGGGGCACTGAAGCTTTCTTT. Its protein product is CATIAPFGGTEAFF.

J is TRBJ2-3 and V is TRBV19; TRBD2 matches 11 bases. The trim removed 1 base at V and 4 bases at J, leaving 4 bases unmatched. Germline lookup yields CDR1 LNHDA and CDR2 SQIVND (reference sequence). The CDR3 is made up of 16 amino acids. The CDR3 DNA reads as TGTGCCAGTAGTATAGGCGGTAGCGGGGGGGCAGATACGCAGTATTTT. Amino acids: CASSIGGSGGADTQYF.

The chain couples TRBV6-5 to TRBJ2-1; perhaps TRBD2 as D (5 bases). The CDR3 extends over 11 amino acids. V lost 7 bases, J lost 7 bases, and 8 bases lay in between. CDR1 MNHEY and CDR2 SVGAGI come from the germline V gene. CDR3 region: CASKDSNEQFF. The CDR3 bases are TGTGCCAGCAAGGACTCTAATGAGCAGTTCTTC.

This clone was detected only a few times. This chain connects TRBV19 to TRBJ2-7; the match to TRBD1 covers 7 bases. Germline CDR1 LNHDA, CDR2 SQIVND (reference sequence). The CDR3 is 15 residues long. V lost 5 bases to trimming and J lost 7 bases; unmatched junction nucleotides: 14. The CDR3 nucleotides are TGTGCCAGTAGTTCCCGGACAGGCACGCTTCGGGAGCAGTACTTC. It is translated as CASSSRTGTLREQYF.

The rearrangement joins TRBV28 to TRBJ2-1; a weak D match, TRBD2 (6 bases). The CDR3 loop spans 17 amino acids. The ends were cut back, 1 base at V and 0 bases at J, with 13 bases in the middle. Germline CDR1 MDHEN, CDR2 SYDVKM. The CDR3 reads CASSLFQRVSSYNEQFF. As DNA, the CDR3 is TGTGCCAGCAGTTTATTTCAGCGGGTGAGCTCCTACAATGAGCAGTTCTTC. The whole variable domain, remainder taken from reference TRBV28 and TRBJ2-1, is DVKVTQSSRYLVKRTGEKVFLECVQDMDHENMFWYRQDPGLGLRLIYFSYDVKMKEKGDIPEGYSVSREKKERFSLILESASTNQTSMYLCASSLFQRVSSYNEQFFGPGTRLTVL.

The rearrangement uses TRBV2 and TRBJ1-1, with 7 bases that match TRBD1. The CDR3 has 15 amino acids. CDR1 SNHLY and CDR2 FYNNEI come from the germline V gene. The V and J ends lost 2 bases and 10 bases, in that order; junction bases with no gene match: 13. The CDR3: CASSETPEQGPGAFF. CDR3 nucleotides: TGTGCCAGCAGTGAAACCCCTGAACAGGGGCCAGGAGCTTTCTTT.

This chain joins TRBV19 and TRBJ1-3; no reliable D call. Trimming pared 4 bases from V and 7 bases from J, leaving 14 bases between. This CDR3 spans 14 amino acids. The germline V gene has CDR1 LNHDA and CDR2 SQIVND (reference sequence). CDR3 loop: CASSTPPVENTIYF. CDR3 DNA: TGTGCCAGTAGTACCCCGCCGGTAGAGAACACCATATATTTT.

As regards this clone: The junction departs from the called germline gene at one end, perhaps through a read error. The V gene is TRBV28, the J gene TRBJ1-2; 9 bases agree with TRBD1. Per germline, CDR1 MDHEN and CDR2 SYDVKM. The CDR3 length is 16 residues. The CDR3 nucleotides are TGTGCCAGCAGCTTATCGCAGCCGGGACAGGGCTATGGCTACACCTTC. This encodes CASSLSQPGQGYGYTF.

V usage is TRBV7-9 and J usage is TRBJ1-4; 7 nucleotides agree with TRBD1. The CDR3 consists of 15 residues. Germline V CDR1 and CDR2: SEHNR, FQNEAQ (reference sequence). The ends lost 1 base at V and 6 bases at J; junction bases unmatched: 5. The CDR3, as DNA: TGTGCCAGCAGCTTAGAACAGGGGCGGGATGAAAAACTGTTTTTT. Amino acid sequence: CASSLEQGRDEKLFF. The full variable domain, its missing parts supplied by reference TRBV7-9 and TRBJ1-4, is DTGVSQNPRHKITKRGQNVTFRCDPISEHNRLYWYRQTLGQGPEFLTYFQNEAQLEKSRLLSDRFSAERPKGSFSTLEIQRTEQGDSAMYLCASSLEQGRDEKLFFGSGTQLSVL.

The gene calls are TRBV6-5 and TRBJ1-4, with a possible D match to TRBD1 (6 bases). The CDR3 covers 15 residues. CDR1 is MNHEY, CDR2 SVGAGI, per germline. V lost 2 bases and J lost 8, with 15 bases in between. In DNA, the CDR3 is TGTGCCAGCAGTTACGGACTTAGGGGGGGGGAAAAACTGTTTTTT. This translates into CASSYGLRGGEKLFF.

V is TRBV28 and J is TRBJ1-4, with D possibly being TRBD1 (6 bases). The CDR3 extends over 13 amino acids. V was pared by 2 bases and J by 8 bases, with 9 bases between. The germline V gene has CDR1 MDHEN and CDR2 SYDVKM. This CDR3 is CASSLGGREKLFF. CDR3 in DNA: TGTGCCAGCAGTTTAGGGGGCAGGGAAAAACTGTTTTTT.

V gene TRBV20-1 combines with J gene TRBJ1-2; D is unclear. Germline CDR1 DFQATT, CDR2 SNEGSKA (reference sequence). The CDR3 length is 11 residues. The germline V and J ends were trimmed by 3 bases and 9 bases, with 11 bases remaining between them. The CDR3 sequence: CSASDGERYTF. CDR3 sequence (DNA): TGCAGTGCTAGTGATGGGGAGCGCTACACCTTC.

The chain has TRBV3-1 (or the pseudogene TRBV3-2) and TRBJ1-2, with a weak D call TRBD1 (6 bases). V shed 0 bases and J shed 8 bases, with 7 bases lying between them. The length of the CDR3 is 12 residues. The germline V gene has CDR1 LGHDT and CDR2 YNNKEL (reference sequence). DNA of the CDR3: TGTGCCAGCAGCCAAGAACAGGGCGGCTACACCTTC. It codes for CASSQEQGGYTF.

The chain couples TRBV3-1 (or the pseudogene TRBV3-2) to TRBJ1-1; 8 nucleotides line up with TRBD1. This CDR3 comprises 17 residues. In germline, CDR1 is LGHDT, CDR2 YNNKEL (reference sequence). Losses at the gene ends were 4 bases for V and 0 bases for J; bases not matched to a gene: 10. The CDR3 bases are TGTGCCAGCAGCCGAGGACAGGGTCCGCCTTTGAACACTGAAGCTTTCTTT. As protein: CASSRGQGPPLNTEAFF.

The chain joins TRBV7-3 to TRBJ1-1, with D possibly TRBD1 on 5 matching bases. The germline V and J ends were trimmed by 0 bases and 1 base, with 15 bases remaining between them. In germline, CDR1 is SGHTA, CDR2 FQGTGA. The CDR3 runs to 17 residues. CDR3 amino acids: CASSLTARVGENTEAFF. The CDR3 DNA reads TGTGCCAGCAGCTTAACCGCCAGGGTAGGGGAGAACACTGAAGCTTTCTTT.

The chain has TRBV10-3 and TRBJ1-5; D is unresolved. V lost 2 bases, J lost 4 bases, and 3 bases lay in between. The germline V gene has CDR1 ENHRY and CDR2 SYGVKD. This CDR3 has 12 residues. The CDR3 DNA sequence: TGTGCCATCAGTGAGGAGAATCAGCCCCAGCATTTT. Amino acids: CAISEENQPQHF.

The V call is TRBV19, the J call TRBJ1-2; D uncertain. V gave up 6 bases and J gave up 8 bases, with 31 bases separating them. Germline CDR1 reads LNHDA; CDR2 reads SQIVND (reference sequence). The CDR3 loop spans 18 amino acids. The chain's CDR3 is CASSRGFGLRRERDGYTF. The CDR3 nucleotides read TGTGCCAGTAGCCGGGGATTCGGGTTGAGGAGGGAACGAGACGGCTACACCTTC. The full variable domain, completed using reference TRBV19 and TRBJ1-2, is DGGITQSPKYLFRKEGQNVTLSCEQNLNHDAMYWYRQDPGQGLRLIYYSQIVNDFQKGDIAEGYSVSREKKESFPLTVTSAQKNPTAFYLCASSRGFGLRRERDGYTFGSGTRLTVV.

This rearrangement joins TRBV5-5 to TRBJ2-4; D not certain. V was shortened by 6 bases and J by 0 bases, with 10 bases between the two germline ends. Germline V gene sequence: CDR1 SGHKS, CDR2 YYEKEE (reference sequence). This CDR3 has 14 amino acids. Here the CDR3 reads CASTSLLAKNIQYF. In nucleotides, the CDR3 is TGTGCCAGCACCTCTTTACTAGCCAAAAACATTCAGTACTTC. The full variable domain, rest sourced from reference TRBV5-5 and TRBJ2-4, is DAGVTQSPTHLIKTRGQQVTLRCSPISGHKSVSWYQQVLGQGPQFIFQYYEKEERGRGNFPDRFSARQFPNYSSELNVNALLLGDSALYLCASTSLLAKNIQYFGAGTRLSVL.

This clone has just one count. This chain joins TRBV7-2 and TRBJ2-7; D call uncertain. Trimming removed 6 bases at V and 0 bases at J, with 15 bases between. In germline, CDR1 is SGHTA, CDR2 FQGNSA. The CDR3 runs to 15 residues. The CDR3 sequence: CASRHITESSYEQYF. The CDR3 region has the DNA TGTGCCAGCAGACATATCACAGAAAGCTCCTACGAGCAGTACTTC. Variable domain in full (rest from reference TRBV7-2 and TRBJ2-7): GAGVSQSPSNKVTEKGKDVELRCDPISGHTALYWYRQSLGQGLEFLIYFQGNSAPDKSGLPSDRFSAERTGGSVSTLTIQRTQQEDSAVYLCASRHITESSYEQYFGPGTRLTVT.